This TCR beta chain was identified during a study of low-dose radiotherapy and immunotherapy resistance in tumors. Across the whole study: Intravenous nivolumab 240 mg every two weeks plus ipilimumab 1 mg/kg every six weeks was given to patients.

Trimming left V 5 bases short and J 2 bases short, with 9 bases between. This CDR3 contains 13 residues. Germline lookup yields CDR1 SNHLY and CDR2 FYNNEI. First-strand cDNA used TRAV- and TRBV-specific primers, covering alpha and beta chains. The authors amplified TCRs for around 20 PCR cycles with a constant-region primer and a V-primer adapter. In TCRdb, the reads were re-called with MiXCR into one record per CDR3 protein. The table includes several thousand distinct CDR3 sequences, about 50% detected once. The J gene is TRBJ1-2, the V gene TRBV2; unclear D gene. The receptor's source is a human donor with advanced metastatic prostate, ovarian, gallbladder or colorectal cancer (not recorded which). This table probably holds off-target reads from a library built for another chain. The CDR3, as DNA: TGTGCCAGCAGTAACACAGAGAACTATGGCTACACCTTC. Translation: CASSNTENYGYTF.